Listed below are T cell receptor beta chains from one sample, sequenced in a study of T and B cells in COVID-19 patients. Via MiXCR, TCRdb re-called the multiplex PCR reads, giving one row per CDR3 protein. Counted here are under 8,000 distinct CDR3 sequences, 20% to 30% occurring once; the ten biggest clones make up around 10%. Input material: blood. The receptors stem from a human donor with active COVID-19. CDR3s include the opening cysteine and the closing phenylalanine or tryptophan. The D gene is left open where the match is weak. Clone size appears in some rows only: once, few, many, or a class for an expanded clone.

CDR3 protein: CASSSRTLQETQYF
CDR3 DNA: TGTGCCAGCAGCTCAAGAACTCTCCAAGAGACCCAGTACTTC
clone size: many
J gene: TRBJ2-5
D gene: .
V gene: TRBV6-1

CDR3 protein: CASRGTGGTGELFF
CDR3 DNA: TGTGCCAGTAGGGGGACAGGGGGCACCGGGGAGCTGTTTTTT
clone size: .
J gene: TRBJ2-2
D gene: TRBD1
V gene: TRBV19

CDR3 protein: CASSLAGRDDGYTF
CDR3 DNA: TGCGCCAGCAGCTTGGCTGGACGGGACGATGGCTACACCTTC
clone size: .
J gene: TRBJ1-2
D gene: .
V gene: TRBV5-1

CDR3 protein: CASSTNRGLNTGELFF
CDR3 DNA: TGTGCCAGTAGTACCAACAGGGGGCTGAACACCGGGGAGCTGTTTTTT
clone size: medium-sized
J gene: TRBJ2-2
D gene: TRBD1
V gene: TRBV19

CDR3 protein: CASSLQRNNYGYTF
CDR3 DNA: TGTGCCAGCAGCCTACAGAGAAATAACTATGGCTACACCTTC
clone size: .
J gene: TRBJ1-2
D gene: .
V gene: TRBV11-3

CDR3 protein: CATRGVGTDTQYF
CDR3 DNA: TGTGCCACGAGGGGGGTGGGCACAGATACGCAGTATTTT
clone size: many
J gene: TRBJ2-3
D gene: .
V gene: TRBV24-1

CDR3 protein: CASSIKGLYGYTF
CDR3 DNA: TGTGCCAGTAGTATTAAGGGACTTTATGGCTACACCTTC
clone size: .
J gene: TRBJ1-2
D gene: .
V gene: TRBV19

CDR3 protein: CASSPRTGLYEQYF
CDR3 DNA: TGTGCCAGCTCACCTAGGACAGGGCTCTACGAGCAGTACTTC
clone size: .
J gene: TRBJ2-7
D gene: TRBD1
V gene: TRBV18

CDR3 protein: CASSSDRGFGNSPLHF
CDR3 DNA: TGTGCCAGCAGCTCGGACAGGGGGTTTGGGAATTCACCCCTCCACTTT
clone size: few
J gene: TRBJ1-6
D gene: TRBD1
V gene: TRBV5-5

CDR3 protein: CASSRQGLAGYQETQYF
CDR3 DNA: TGTGCCAGCAGCCGGCAGGGGCTAGCGGGGTACCAAGAGACCCAGTACTTC
clone size: few
J gene: TRBJ2-5
D gene: TRBD2
V gene: TRBV7-2

CDR3 protein: CASSSNTGTYTGELFF
CDR3 DNA: TGTGCCAGCAGTTCGAACACCGGGACCTACACCGGGGAGCTGTTTTTT
clone size: medium-sized
J gene: TRBJ2-2
D gene: .
V gene: TRBV27

CDR3 protein: CASSGQLAGDNEQFF
CDR3 DNA: TGTGCCAGCAGCGGCCAACTAGCGGGGGACAATGAGCAGTTCTTC
clone size: .
J gene: TRBJ2-1
D gene: TRBD2
V gene: TRBV7-2

CDR3 protein: CASSLATSGPYNEQFF
CDR3 DNA: TGTGCCAGCAGCTTGGCGACTAGCGGACCCTACAATGAGCAGTTCTTC
clone size: medium-sized
J gene: TRBJ2-1
D gene: TRBD2
V gene: TRBV5-4

CDR3 protein: CASSLSDATEAFF
CDR3 DNA: TGTGCCAGCAGCTTGAGTGACGCCACTGAAGCTTTCTTT
clone size: few
J gene: TRBJ1-1
D gene: .
V gene: TRBV5-5

CDR3 protein: CASSLEGTGHTDTQYF
CDR3 DNA: TGTGCCAGCAGCTTAGAAGGGACAGGGCACACAGATACGCAGTATTTT
clone size: .
J gene: TRBJ2-3
D gene: TRBD1
V gene: TRBV11-3

CDR3 protein: CASSLFPGSRAEQYF
CDR3 DNA: TGTGCCAGCAGTTTATTTCCGGGTTCTCGGGCCGAGCAGTACTTC
clone size: few
J gene: TRBJ2-7
D gene: .
V gene: TRBV27

CDR3 protein: CASSLAGRGRNQPQHF
CDR3 DNA: TGTGCCAGCAGCTTGGCCGGGAGGGGGCGAAATCAGCCCCAGCATTTT
clone size: many
J gene: TRBJ1-5
D gene: TRBD1
V gene: TRBV5-7

CDR3 protein: CSGEQGSTDTQYF
CDR3 DNA: TGCAGCGGGGAACAGGGGTCCACAGATACGCAGTATTTT
clone size: medium-sized
J gene: TRBJ2-3
D gene: TRBD1
V gene: TRBV29-1

CDR3 protein: CASSQEQGLNTEAFF
CDR3 DNA: TGTGCCAGCTCCCAAGAACAGGGGTTGAACACTGAAGCTTTCTTT
clone size: few
J gene: TRBJ1-1
D gene: TRBD1
V gene: TRBV18

CDR3 protein: CASNYMAFNEQFF
CDR3 DNA: TGTGCCAGCAACTATATGGCGTTCAATGAGCAGTTCTTC
clone size: .
J gene: TRBJ2-1
D gene: .
V gene: TRBV6-2/TRBV6-3